Sequencing of this T cell receptor beta chain was carried out in a study of T cell responses to AZD1222 COVID-19 vaccine. Study-wide results and caveats: Spike-specific TCR depth and breadth grew after two AZD1222 doses.

A word on this clone: Its cognate antigen is unknown.

The table came from immunoSEQ multiplex PCR; TCRdb's copy has only in-frame clones and leaves some out. The sample has about 100,000 clones; around nine tenths are singletons. The CDR3 covers 14 residues. V shed 1 base and J shed 5 bases, with 12 bases lying between them. Germline lookup yields CDR1 LGHDT and CDR2 YNNKEL (reference sequence). The sample here was peripheral blood, taken on day 0 of AZD1222 vaccination. V is TRBV3-1 (or the pseudogene TRBV3-2) and J is TRBJ2-7; D unresolved. The TCR originated in an adult in good health. Here the CDR3 DNA reads TGTGCCAGCAGCCAAGTCCCAGAGGTTGACGAGCAGTACTTC. Its translation: CASSQVPEVDEQYF.